These 12 T cell receptor beta chains originate from one sample sequenced in a study of control samples from healthy donors and cancer patients. Data came from immunoSEQ multiplex PCR; TCRdb stores just in-frame clones and leaves some out. The sample yields over 150,000 clones, approximately 94% seen once. Material: blood. Every receptor here comes from a woman younger than 30 in good health.

The chain carries TRBV10-3 and TRBJ2-1; a possible D gene is TRBD2 (5 bases). V was pared by 7 bases and J by 0 bases, with 7 bases between. There are 13 residues in the CDR3. Germline CDR1 reads ENHRY; CDR2 reads SYGVKD. CDR3 in amino acids: CAIKRASYNEQFF. Here the CDR3 DNA reads TGTGCCATCAAGAGGGCCTCCTACAATGAGCAGTTCTTC.

This chain connects TRBV15 to TRBJ1-1, with a weak D call TRBD1 (5 bases). Trimming left V 2 bases short and J 1 base short, with 11 bases between. Germline CDR1 LNHNV, CDR2 YYDKDF (reference sequence). The CDR3 consists of 15 residues. The CDR3 bases are TGTGCCACCAGCAGAAAAGGACACCCGAACACTGAAGCTTTCTTT. This gives the protein CATSRKGHPNTEAFF.

The V and J genes are TRBV2 and TRBJ1-5; tentatively, D is TRBD1 (5 bases). V lost 3 bases and J lost 1, with 7 bases in between. Germline assignment: CDR1 SNHLY and CDR2 FYNNEI. This CDR3 region has 14 residues. As DNA, the CDR3 is TGTGCCAGCAGTGAGGGACGGAGCAATCAGCCCCAGCATTTT. Translation: CASSEGRSNQPQHF.

The V gene is TRBV2, the J gene TRBJ2-7, with TRBD2 matching over 8 bases. CDR1 is SNHLY and CDR2 is FYNNEI in the germline V gene. The trim removed 1 base at V and 3 bases at J, leaving 5 bases unmatched. The CDR3 runs 15 residues. CDR3 sequence: CASSEGQGLVYEQYF. The CDR3 nucleotides are TGTGCCAGCAGTGAAGGTCAGGGACTAGTCTACGAGCAGTACTTC. Full variable domain (rest looked up from reference TRBV2 and TRBJ2-7): EPEVTQTPSHQVTQMGQEVILRCVPISNHLYFYWYRQILGQKVEFLVSFYNNEISEKSEIFDDQFSVERPDGSNFTLKIRSTKLEDSAMYFCASSEGQGLVYEQYFGPGTRLTVT.

The DNA of the CDR3 is TGTGCCAGCACCAGACACGGGGGGAACACTGAAGCTTTCTTT. This sequence encodes CASTRHGGNTEAFF. This chain links TRBV27 with TRBJ1-1; a weak D match, TRBD1 (5 bases). Germline loops: CDR1 MNHEY, CDR2 SMNVEV (reference sequence). V shed 7 bases and J shed 1 base, with 13 bases lying between them. CDR3 length: 14 residues.

The rearrangement uses TRBV4-1 and TRBJ2-2, with TRBD2 identical over 10 bases. V lost 3 bases to trimming and J lost 5 bases; unmatched junction nucleotides: 9. This CDR3 has 17 amino acids. The germline gives CDR1 MGHRA, CDR2 YSYEKL. CDR3 region: CASSHPSSGRGTGELFF. The CDR3 DNA is TGCGCCAGCAGCCATCCCTCTAGCGGGAGAGGAACCGGGGAGCTGTTTTTT.

CDR3 residues: CASRTGMNTEAFF. The CDR3 DNA follows: TGTGCAAGTCGCACCGGCATGAACACTGAAGCTTTCTTT. This chain links TRBV12-2 with TRBJ1-1. TRBV12-2 is a known pseudogene. The CDR3 consists of 13 residues.

The chain is built from TRBV6-5 and TRBJ2-7, with 7 bases identical to TRBD1. After removal of 5 bases from V and 4 bases from J, the junction contained 5 bases not matched to a gene. Germline V CDR1 and CDR2: MNHEY, SVGAGI. This CDR3 has 13 amino acids. The CDR3 here is CASSPGTVYEQYF. The CDR3 DNA sequence: TGTGCCAGCAGTCCCGGGACAGTATACGAGCAGTACTTC.

The chain carries TRBV10-3 and TRBJ2-1; D is perhaps TRBD1 (6 bases). The V gene's germline CDR1 is ENHRY and CDR2 SYGVKD. The V and J ends lost 6 bases and 9 bases respectively, with 12 bases between them. This CDR3 has 12 residues. CDR3 coding DNA: TGTGCCATCAGAACCCAGGGGACTGAGCAGTTCTTC. Translated, it gives CAIRTQGTEQFF.

The chain uses TRBV29-1 and TRBJ2-1, with D unclear. Trimming left V 4 bases short and J 0 bases short, with 7 bases between. This CDR3 has 13 residues. Germline V gene lookup returns CDR1 SQVTM and CDR2 ANQGSEA. The DNA of the CDR3 is TGCAGCGTTGTCACAAGCTCCTACAATGAGCAGTTCTTC. Translated: CSVVTSSYNEQFF.

This chain joins TRBV20-1 and TRBJ1-2; D is uncertain. The CDR3 runs 11 residues. Between the trimmed V and J ends, which lost 2 bases and 4 bases, there was a span of 5 bases. CDR1 is DFQATT, CDR2 SNEGSKA, per germline (reference sequence). The CDR3 loop reads CSARQAYGYTF. The DNA of the CDR3 is TGCAGTGCTAGACAAGCCTATGGCTACACCTTC.

This chain connects TRBV12-2 to TRBJ2-5. TRBV12-2 is a pseudogene. This CDR3 is built from 15 residues. As DNA, the CDR3 is TGTGCAAGTCGCTTCAAAAATGTGGGTGCAGAGACCCAGTACTTC. Translating gives CASRFKNVGAETQYF.